This T cell receptor (beta chain) was retrieved from a study of blood T cell repertoires in COVID-19. Overall study: The United States, Italy and Spain supplied acute and convalescent COVID-19 samples.

Method: immunoSEQ multiplex PCR; TCRdb's copy keeps in-frame clones and lacks some. This table holds hundreds of thousands of clones, 80% to 90% found once. CDR3 length: 13 residues. Looked up from germline, CDR1 is LNHDA and CDR2 is SQIVND (reference sequence). V was clipped by 3 bases and J by 1 base, with 6 bases between them. The chain has TRBV19 and TRBJ2-5; the D is unclear. Sequenced sample: peripheral blood. The source is a woman in her thirties or forties with active or convalescent COVID-19. The CDR3 DNA follows: TGTGCCAGTAGTATTCTGTTCCAAGAGACCCAGTACTTC. It translates to CASSILFQETQYF.